A single sample gave rise to the 13 T cell receptor beta chains below, sequenced in a study of technical replicates of blood from several donors. Assay used: immunoSEQ multiplex PCR; TCRdb lists only in-frame clones, some missing. The table has around 65,000 clones, more than 75% seen once. The sample was PBMCs. These receptors were collected from a human donor in good health. Some clones in this sample may be carry-over from other donors' samples.

The J gene is TRBJ2-5, the V gene TRBV2; a weak D match, TRBD2 (6 bases). The V and J ends lost 6 bases and 2 bases respectively, with 10 bases between them. The V gene's germline CDR1 is SNHLY and CDR2 FYNNEI. There are 13 residues in the CDR3. The CDR3 DNA follows: TGTGCCAGCAGCCGGGACTTACAAGAGACCCAGTACTTC. Amino acids: CASSRDLQETQYF.

This sequence joins TRBV29-1 and TRBJ1-2, with 12 nucleotides matching TRBD1. CDR3 length: 15 amino acids. The V gene end was trimmed by 5 bases and the J gene end by 3 bases; junction bases not matched to a gene: 7. The germline CDR1 and CDR2 sequences are SQVTM and ANQGSEA. Here the CDR3 DNA reads TGCAGCGTTCTACCGGGACAGGGGGCGGACTATGGCTACACCTTC. Encoded protein: CSVLPGQGADYGYTF.

This clone was recorded once. The chain recombines TRBV7-2 with TRBJ2-1; 9 bases map to TRBD1. CDR3 length: 13 residues. Germline CDR1 is SGHTA and CDR2 is FQGNSA. V lost 5 bases to trimming and J lost 12 bases; unmatched junction nucleotides: 8. The CDR3 nucleotides are TGTGCCAGCAGCGCACAGGGGGCAAAGGGGCAGTTCTTC. The encoded protein is CASSAQGAKGQFF.

The rearrangement uses TRBV11-1 and TRBJ2-3, with D unclear. Trimming cost V 1 base and J 8 bases, with 10 bases left between them. Germline loops: CDR1 SGHAT, CDR2 FQDESV (reference sequence). The length of the CDR3 is 13 residues. CDR3 protein: CASSLGSAGTQYF. DNA of the CDR3: TGTGCCAGCAGCTTAGGGTCTGCCGGTACGCAGTATTTT.

V usage is TRBV4-2 and J usage is TRBJ2-7; TRBD1 matches at 7 bases. Germline-derived CDR1 and CDR2 are LGHNA and YNFKEQ. This CDR3 has 14 amino acids. V lost 0 bases, J lost 4 bases, and 3 bases stayed unmatched. This CDR3 reads CASSQDGTDYEQYF. CDR3 in DNA: TGTGCCAGCAGCCAAGATGGGACAGATTACGAGCAGTACTTC.

J is TRBJ2-1 and V is TRBV4-3; TRBD2 matches at 9 bases. The V gene's germline CDR1 is LGHNA and CDR2 YSLEER. The CDR3 runs to 17 residues. Trimming cost V 4 bases and J 6 bases; bases outside gene matches: 13. The CDR3, as DNA: TGCGCCAGCAGCCTAGGCTTCTTGCGGGAGGGCCGCAATGAGCAGTTCTTC. This sequence encodes CASSLGFLREGRNEQFF.

The rearrangement uses TRBV7-9 and TRBJ2-7; D uncertain. This CDR3 has 18 residues. V lost 0 bases and J lost 7, with 25 bases in between. Germline CDR1 is SEHNR and CDR2 is FQNEAQ (reference sequence). CDR3 loop: CASSLALLFGPSGGEQYF. The CDR3 DNA sequence: TGTGCCAGCAGCTTAGCGCTTCTTTTCGGTCCCTCCGGTGGTGAGCAGTACTTC. The full variable domain, its missing parts supplied by reference TRBV7-9 and TRBJ2-7, is DTGVSQNPRHKITKRGQNVTFRCDPISEHNRLYWYRQTLGQGPEFLTYFQNEAQLEKSRLLSDRFSAERPKGSFSTLEIQRTEQGDSAMYLCASSLALLFGPSGGEQYFGPGTRLTVT.

This rearrangement joins TRBV15 to TRBJ2-2; tentative D call: TRBD2 (5 bases). The CDR3 is 14 amino acids. The V end lost 0 bases, the J end lost 6 bases, and 8 bases lay between the germline ends. Germline lookup yields CDR1 LNHNV and CDR2 YYDKDF (reference sequence). The CDR3 region is CATSRDHGAGELFF. CDR3 coding DNA: TGTGCCACCAGCAGAGATCACGGGGCCGGGGAGCTGTTTTTT. Full variable domain (missing parts from reference TRBV15 and TRBJ2-2): DAMVIQNPRYQVTQFGKPVTLSCSQTLNHNVMYWYQQKSSQAPKLLFHYYDKDFNNEADTPDNFQSRRPNTSFCFLDIRSPGLGDTAMYLCATSRDHGAGELFFGEGSRLTVL.

In this sample, this clone turned up a few times. The CDR3 bases are TGTGCCAGCAACCAGAATAATGGAGGCGGCTATGGCTACACCTTC. Encoded protein: CASNQNNGGGYGYTF. The rearrangement uses TRBV6-1 and TRBJ1-2; D is ambiguous. The CDR3 runs 15 residues. From germline, CDR1 is MNHNS and CDR2 SASEGT. V lost 7 bases and J lost 4, with 19 bases in between.

This chain joins TRBV10-3 and TRBJ2-2, with TRBD1 matching 9 bases. The CDR3 length is 15 residues. Trimming at V came to 6 bases and at J to 3 bases, leaving 5 bases not matched to a gene. The germline V gene encodes CDR1 ENHRY and CDR2 SYGVKD. Here the CDR3 reads CAISPGDRDTGELFF. The CDR3 coding sequence is TGTGCCATCAGCCCAGGGGACAGGGACACCGGGGAGCTGTTTTTT.

In DNA form, the CDR3 reads TGTGCCAGCAGTTCCTGGCGGGACGGGACCCAGTACTTC. It translates to CASSSWRDGTQYF. The J gene is TRBJ2-5, the V gene TRBV7-9, with a weak D call TRBD2 (6 bases). Germline CDR1 and CDR2: SEHNR and FQNEAQ (reference sequence). The CDR3 length is 13 residues. V lost 6 bases, J lost 7 bases, and 15 bases lay in between.

The genes are TRBV13 and TRBJ1-3; 8 bases are a match to TRBD1. With V trimmed by 5 bases and J by 4 bases, 4 bases remained unmatched. The germline V gene has CDR1 PRHDT and CDR2 FYEKMQ (reference sequence). This CDR3 is 14 amino acids long. CDR3 amino acids: CASSADRDGNTIYF. In DNA, the CDR3 is TGTGCCAGCAGCGCGGACAGGGACGGAAACACCATATATTTT.

In this sample, this clone turned up many times. This sequence joins TRBV19 and TRBJ2-7, with 8 positions matching TRBD1. V was pared by 5 bases and J by 4 bases, with 10 bases of the junction left unmatched. CDR1 is LNHDA, CDR2 SQIVND, per germline (reference sequence). The CDR3 has 15 amino acids. CDR3 region: CASSPPGGAVYEQYF. CDR3 bases: TGTGCCAGTAGTCCCCCAGGGGGCGCTGTATACGAGCAGTACTTC.